These T cell receptor beta chains were read from a single sample in a study of blood T cell repertoires in COVID-19. The protocol was immunoSEQ multiplex PCR, while the TCRdb copy is restricted to in-frame clones and leaves out a portion. The table includes 50,000 to 80,000 clones, roughly 82% detected once. Material for sequencing was peripheral blood. The receptors here all came from a human donor in a cohort sampled during active COVID-19. Both conserved end residues are part of each CDR3. Each record gives: D gene, clone size, J gene, V gene, CDR3 protein. D genes are given only for firm matches. Size tells how often a clone was seen (once, few, many) or the class of an expanded clone, and some rows leave it out.

d_gene: TRBD2; abundance: NA; j_gene: TRBJ2-1; v_gene: TRBV19; CDR3aa: CASTDLRLADNEQFF
d_gene: TRBD2; abundance: NA; j_gene: TRBJ2-1; v_gene: TRBV2; CDR3aa: CASTKTGPQRGDNEQFF
d_gene: NA; abundance: NA; j_gene: TRBJ1-6; v_gene: TRBV19; CDR3aa: CASRSRGSYNSPLHF
d_gene: NA; abundance: NA; j_gene: TRBJ2-1; v_gene: TRBV7-2; CDR3aa: CASSPPPGGSNEQFF
d_gene: TRBD2; abundance: NA; j_gene: TRBJ2-5; v_gene: TRBV11-3; CDR3aa: CASSRGTSGQETQYF
d_gene: NA; abundance: NA; j_gene: TRBJ1-3; v_gene: TRBV5-1; CDR3aa: CASKQGPSGNTIYF
d_gene: NA; abundance: NA; j_gene: TRBJ2-2; v_gene: TRBV28; CDR3aa: CASSEITGELFF
d_gene: NA; abundance: NA; j_gene: TRBJ2-3; v_gene: TRBV7-2; CDR3aa: CASSPEVGADTQYF
d_gene: NA; abundance: many; j_gene: TRBJ2-3; v_gene: TRBV29-1; CDR3aa: CSVTDDLTDTQYF
d_gene: NA; abundance: NA; j_gene: TRBJ2-5; v_gene: TRBV5-1; CDR3aa: CASFAPGQPDGTQYF
d_gene: NA; abundance: once; j_gene: TRBJ2-5; v_gene: TRBV14; CDR3aa: CASSQLGARETQYF
d_gene: NA; abundance: few; j_gene: TRBJ2-3; v_gene: TRBV7-2; CDR3aa: CASSWRRSGTDTQYF
d_gene: TRBD1; abundance: few; j_gene: TRBJ1-4; v_gene: TRBV23-1; CDR3aa: CASSQGSNRDRGEKLFF
d_gene: NA; abundance: NA; j_gene: TRBJ2-5; v_gene: TRBV30; CDR3aa: CAWSPLGLFQETQYF
d_gene: TRBD2; abundance: NA; j_gene: TRBJ2-3; v_gene: TRBV4-1; CDR3aa: CASSQDLSGGGLDTQYF
d_gene: NA; abundance: once; j_gene: TRBJ2-2; v_gene: TRBV28; CDR3aa: CASRGAGVDTGELFF
d_gene: NA; abundance: NA; j_gene: TRBJ2-7; v_gene: TRBV9; CDR3aa: CASSVSHLGDEQYF
d_gene: TRBD1; abundance: NA; j_gene: TRBJ2-1; v_gene: TRBV5-1; CDR3aa: CASSLGDRLAEQFF
d_gene: TRBD1; abundance: NA; j_gene: TRBJ2-7; v_gene: TRBV6-2/TRBV6-3; CDR3aa: CASSLRTGYYEQYF
d_gene: TRBD1; abundance: NA; j_gene: TRBJ2-7; v_gene: TRBV30; CDR3aa: CAWSGTGDEQYF
d_gene: NA; abundance: NA; j_gene: TRBJ1-1; v_gene: TRBV19; CDR3aa: CASSLKSGGSTEAFF
d_gene: NA; abundance: NA; j_gene: TRBJ2-3; v_gene: TRBV3-1/TRBV3-2; CDR3aa: CASSAQGRDTQYF
d_gene: TRBD1; abundance: once; j_gene: TRBJ1-5; v_gene: TRBV15; CDR3aa: CATGTGDSQPQHF
d_gene: TRBD2; abundance: NA; j_gene: TRBJ2-2; v_gene: TRBV7-2; CDR3aa: CASSLFGGGLTADTGELFF
d_gene: TRBD1; abundance: NA; j_gene: TRBJ2-5; v_gene: TRBV12-5; CDR3aa: CASGLGSTGGFRLETQYF
d_gene: TRBD1; abundance: few; j_gene: TRBJ2-7; v_gene: TRBV4-2; CDR3aa: CASSQEGQGAYEQYF
d_gene: NA; abundance: few; j_gene: TRBJ1-4; v_gene: TRBV2; CDR3aa: CASRTDRDVNEKLFF
d_gene: TRBD2; abundance: once; j_gene: TRBJ2-1; v_gene: TRBV30; CDR3aa: CAWRTSGTYNEQFF
d_gene: NA; abundance: NA; j_gene: TRBJ2-7; v_gene: TRBV4-1; CDR3aa: CASSPTGTRIYEQYF
d_gene: TRBD1; abundance: NA; j_gene: TRBJ1-5; v_gene: TRBV19; CDR3aa: CASSAMGQANQPQHF
d_gene: NA; abundance: NA; j_gene: TRBJ1-2; v_gene: TRBV6-6; CDR3aa: CASSLQGYTF
d_gene: TRBD2; abundance: NA; j_gene: TRBJ2-1; v_gene: TRBV20-1; CDR3aa: CSVPSGAEQFF
d_gene: TRBD1; abundance: NA; j_gene: TRBJ1-2; v_gene: TRBV18; CDR3aa: CASSPGQGAANYGYTF
d_gene: NA; abundance: NA; j_gene: TRBJ2-3; v_gene: TRBV28; CDR3aa: CASSAGLPIGTDTQYF
d_gene: TRBD2; abundance: NA; j_gene: TRBJ2-1; v_gene: TRBV3-1/TRBV3-2; CDR3aa: CASSAFMAGGGDNEQFF
d_gene: NA; abundance: NA; j_gene: TRBJ2-1; v_gene: TRBV24-1; CDR3aa: CATSDLGSSYNEQFF
d_gene: TRBD1; abundance: NA; j_gene: TRBJ1-2; v_gene: TRBV19; CDR3aa: CASRTLLQGASYGYTF
d_gene: TRBD2; abundance: NA; j_gene: TRBJ2-7; v_gene: TRBV5-1; CDR3aa: CASSPTIAGGSEQYF
d_gene: NA; abundance: once; j_gene: TRBJ1-1; v_gene: TRBV21-1; CDR3aa: CASSKVERGRSEAFF
d_gene: TRBD1; abundance: once; j_gene: TRBJ2-3; v_gene: TRBV24-1; CDR3aa: CATRPGQHTDTQYF
d_gene: NA; abundance: NA; j_gene: TRBJ2-2; v_gene: TRBV19; CDR3aa: CASSARGNTGELFF
d_gene: TRBD1; abundance: NA; j_gene: TRBJ2-3; v_gene: TRBV5-1; CDR3aa: CASSLAGQGLTDTQYF
d_gene: TRBD2; abundance: once; j_gene: TRBJ2-3; v_gene: TRBV7-2; CDR3aa: CASRRNGGTTDTQYF
d_gene: NA; abundance: NA; j_gene: TRBJ1-5; v_gene: TRBV3-1/TRBV3-2; CDR3aa: CASSQVAGVGQHF